This entry lists 15 T cell receptor beta chains sequenced from one sample in a study of cytomegalovirus exposure and HLA in healthy donors. The PCR had 60 Vbeta and 13 Jbeta primers. Assay used: immunoSEQ multiplex PCR; TCRdb lists only in-frame clones, some missing. The sample shows 200,000 or so clones, approximately 80% of them seen only once. Sequenced: PBMCs. The receptors shown here come from a man aged 45-65 years in good health and CMV-seronegative.

The chain employs TRBV5-1 and TRBJ2-3; 12 positions agree with TRBD2. This CDR3 is built from 15 residues. V was pared by 5 bases and J by 4 bases, with 5 bases of the junction left unmatched. Germline lookup yields CDR1 SGHRS and CDR2 YFSETQ. The CDR3 nucleotides read TGCGCCAGCAGTCCAGGACTAGCGGGACCAGATACGCAGTATTTT. Its protein product is CASSPGLAGPDTQYF. Full variable domain (rest looked up from reference TRBV5-1 and TRBJ2-3): KAGVTQTPRYLIKTRGQQVTLSCSPISGHRSVSWYQQTPGQGLQFLFEYFSETQRNKGNFPGRFSGRQFSNSRSEMNVSTLELGDSALYLCASSPGLAGPDTQYFGPGTRLTVL.

The chain uses TRBV2 and TRBJ1-1; D possibly corresponds to TRBD1 (5 bases). Germline lookup yields CDR1 SNHLY and CDR2 FYNNEI. Trimming stripped 5 bases from V and 5 bases from J, with 9 bases between. CDR3 length equals 12 residues. The CDR3 DNA is TGTGCCAGCAGTTCAGGGTTTACTGAAGCTTTCTTT. Residues: CASSSGFTEAFF.

The chain employs TRBV29-1 and TRBJ2-3; D perhaps matches TRBD2 (6 bases). The CDR3 has 15 residues. Trimming shortened V by 4 bases and J by 3 bases, and 17 bases separated the two germline ends. Germline loops: CDR1 SQVTM, CDR2 ANQGSEA. The CDR3, as DNA: TGCAGCGTTGCGGGGGTTCCCCTGGCTACAGATACGCAGTATTTT. Protein sequence: CSVAGVPLATDTQYF.

This chain joins TRBV11-2 and TRBJ2-1, with a tentative D call TRBD1 (6 bases). The length of the CDR3 is 17 residues. CDR1 and CDR2 from the germline V gene are SGHAT and FQNNGV. Trimming shortened V by 2 bases and J by 5 bases, and 19 bases separated the two germline ends. In nucleotides, the CDR3 is TGTGCCAGCAGCTTAACGGGCGGTAGCAGGGGAGACAATGAGCAGTTCTTC. Encoded protein: CASSLTGGSRGDNEQFF. Full variable domain (remainder filled in from reference TRBV11-2 and TRBJ2-1): EAGVAQSPRYKIIEKRQSVAFWCNPISGHATLYWYQQILGQGPKLLIQFQNNGVVDDSQLPKDRFSAERLKGVDSTLKIQPAKLEDSAVYLCASSLTGGSRGDNEQFFGPGTRLTVL.

The chain joins TRBV7-3 to TRBJ1-6; the D is unclear. The CDR3 loop spans 15 amino acids. Germline CDR1 reads SGHTA; CDR2 reads FQGTGA. The V end lost 1 base, the J end lost 5 bases, and 9 bases lay between the germline ends. The CDR3 DNA reads as TGTGCCAGCAGCTTAAGGGCGGGAGATAATTCACCCCTCCACTTT. Encoded protein: CASSLRAGDNSPLHF.

This clone was found a few times. The CDR3 region is CASSVEWQSTDTQYF. CDR3 DNA sequence: TGTGCCAGCAGCGTAGAATGGCAGTCCACAGATACGCAGTATTTT. The chain is built from TRBV9 and TRBJ2-3; D ambiguous. V gave up 0 bases and J gave up 2 bases, with 10 bases separating them. Germline V gene lookup returns CDR1 SGDLS and CDR2 YYNGEE. The CDR3 runs 15 residues.

The chain employs TRBV6-5 and TRBJ2-7; the D gene is possibly TRBD1 (5 bases). The CDR3 runs 15 residues. From germline, CDR1 is MNHEY and CDR2 SVGAGI. The V end was cut by 2 bases, the J end by 6 bases, with 17 bases between. Written as DNA, the CDR3 is TGTGCCAGCAGTTACGGGCAGGGAAGTCTACGCGAGCAGTACTTC. Protein: CASSYGQGSLREQYF.

Here the CDR3 DNA reads TGTGCCAGCAGCTTAGCCCCCCCTACTAGCGCCTCCCGGTCGGTTTACGAGCAGTACTTC. Amino acid sequence: CASSLAPPTSASRSVYEQYF. The chain recombines TRBV7-6 with TRBJ2-7, with TRBD2 matching over 7 bases. The V gene end was trimmed by 0 bases and the J gene end by 4 bases; junction bases not matched to a gene: 21. CDR3 length: 20 amino acids. Per the germline V gene, CDR1 is SGHVS and CDR2 is FNYEAQ.

V and J are TRBV2 and TRBJ2-7; D possibly corresponds to TRBD2 (6 bases). This CDR3 is built from 14 residues. From germline, CDR1 is SNHLY and CDR2 FYNNEI. V gave up 5 bases and J gave up 2 bases, with 13 bases separating them. The CDR3 loop reads CASSTGGTTYEQYF. The CDR3 bases are TGTGCCAGCAGTACGGGCGGGACGACCTACGAGCAGTACTTC. Full variable domain (missing parts from reference TRBV2 and TRBJ2-7): EPEVTQTPSHQVTQMGQEVILRCVPISNHLYFYWYRQILGQKVEFLVSFYNNEISEKSEIFDDQFSVERPDGSNFTLKIRSTKLEDSAMYFCASSTGGTTYEQYFGPGTRLTVT.

The rearrangement joins TRBV6-5 to TRBJ2-3; 10 positions match TRBD2. In germline, CDR1 is MNHEY, CDR2 SVGAGI. The CDR3 spans 15 residues. Trimming took 2 bases from V and 4 from J; bases not matched to a gene: 3. CDR3 sequence (DNA): TGTGCCAGCAGTTACGGGCTAGCGGGGGCAGATACGCAGTATTTT. This encodes CASSYGLAGADTQYF.

J is TRBJ2-1 and V is TRBV7-3; 9 bases are shared with TRBD2. Trimming cost V 4 bases and J 6 bases; bases outside gene matches: 7. Germline V gene lookup returns CDR1 SGHTA and CDR2 FQGTGA. CDR3 size: 15 residues. CDR3 DNA sequence: TGTGCCAGCAGCTCCATAGCGGGAGCAAGCAATGAGCAGTTCTTC. It yields the protein CASSSIAGASNEQFF.

The rearrangement joins TRBV19 to TRBJ2-1; 7 bases are shared with TRBD2. The CDR3 is made up of 13 amino acids. J gave up 8 bases and V 2 bases, and 3 bases lay outside the gene matches. Germline V lookup: CDR1 LNHDA, CDR2 SQIVND (reference sequence). The CDR3 loop is CASSIMGGDEQFF. The CDR3 nucleotides are TGTGCCAGTAGTATAATGGGGGGGGATGAGCAGTTCTTC.

The CDR3 region is CASSMRQGRDGELFF. The CDR3 DNA follows: TGTGCCAGTAGTATGAGACAGGGACGAGACGGGGAGCTGTTTTTT. The chain couples TRBV19 to TRBJ2-2, with 7 bases that match TRBD1. V lost 3 bases, J lost 7 bases, and 8 bases stayed unmatched. Germline V lookup: CDR1 LNHDA, CDR2 SQIVND (reference sequence). The CDR3 totals 15 residues.

This chain joins TRBV18 and TRBJ1-2; D gene uncertain. Germline V gene lookup returns CDR1 KGHSH and CDR2 LQKENI. The CDR3 has 13 residues. With 2 bases removed from V and 1 base from J, the gap between germline ends came to 5 bases. CDR3 DNA sequence: TGTGCCAGCTCACCAGACTTTAACTATGGCTACACCTTC. Protein: CASSPDFNYGYTF.

V usage is TRBV19 and J usage is TRBJ2-2, with 9 bases aligning to TRBD1. CDR1 LNHDA and CDR2 SQIVND come from the germline V gene (reference sequence). CDR3 size: 15 residues. V gave up 4 bases and J gave up 7 bases; unmatched junction bases: 7. The CDR3 DNA reads TGTGCCAGTAGTAGGGACAGGGTTGAGGGCGGGGAGCTGTTTTTT. This encodes CASSRDRVEGGELFF.